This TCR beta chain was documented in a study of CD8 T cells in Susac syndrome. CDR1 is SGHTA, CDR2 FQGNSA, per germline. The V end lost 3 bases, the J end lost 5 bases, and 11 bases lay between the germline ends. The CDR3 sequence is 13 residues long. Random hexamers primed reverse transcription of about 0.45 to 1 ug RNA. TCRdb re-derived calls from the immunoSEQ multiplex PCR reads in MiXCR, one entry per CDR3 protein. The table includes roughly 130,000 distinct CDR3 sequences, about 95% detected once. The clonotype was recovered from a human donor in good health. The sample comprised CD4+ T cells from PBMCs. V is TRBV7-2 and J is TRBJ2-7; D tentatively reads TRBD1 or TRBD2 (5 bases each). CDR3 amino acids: CASSLERDHEQYF. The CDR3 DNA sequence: TGTGCCAGCAGCTTGGAAAGGGACCACGAGCAGTACTTC.